The entry that follows covers one TCR beta chain sequence. The target of this receptor is not known. There are no base qualities to consult, and no much larger clone falls within one base. Donors formed part of the validation cohort, which comprised 120 subjects and was distinct from the first cohort of over 500 subjects. The sample originates from a study of cytomegalovirus exposure and HLA in healthy donors (dated by TCRdb to the late 2010s). For the wider study: According to a later analysis, the 120 or so validation repertoires were produced on the same platform as the roughly 720 repertoires of the first cohort. The study aimed to test whether cataloging public T cell receptors could reveal signatures of past pathogen exposure. Besides the first cohort of around 700 subjects, a separate validation cohort made up of about 120 different subjects was used. To predict cytomegalovirus infection status, the study brought together high-throughput TCR immunosequencing, statistical association of individual TCRs with disease status, and machine learning. Results the study describes overall, beyond this receptor: It was suggested by the authors that the approach could potentially be generalized to other disease states and immunological phenotypes. A later analysis lacked HLA typing for the validation cohort, so it scored co-occurrence in that cohort across all 110 or so repertoires. Cytomegalovirus status was reported to be diagnosed by the classifier with high specificity and sensitivity in both the original and validation cohorts. The study gave a list of more than 150 TCR beta chains associated with cytomegalovirus. In a later analysis, TCRs clustered in the first cohort were found to also tend to co-occur in the roughly 130 validation repertoires, with 90% to 95% of cluster scores above 0. Three of the identified cytomegalovirus-associated TCR beta chains were confirmed in vitro to be specific for cytomegalovirus antigens. Most TCR sequences were observed very rarely across donors, whereas some public TCRs were present in many individuals.

Libraries came from the immunoSEQ multiplex PCR assay. The authors processed their data as follows. A statistical classification framework was built for diagnosing cytomegalovirus status from the catalog of TCR beta chain sequences. Sourced from immuneACCESS, this table was stored by TCRdb with only in-frame sequences that have V and J called. A share of the clones is absent; for the studies checked, an unresolved V gene accounts for under half, and the remainder has no known explanation. V, J and clone size are taken as reported in that table, and D and trimming were inferred from the DNA itself. For this sample there are under 250,000 clones; about nine tenths appear just once. Roughly 2% of the sample rests with the top ten. V has 7 bases trimmed and J has 8 bases trimmed; junction bases matching no gene number 6. The CDR3 measures 12 amino acids from cysteine to phenylalanine. The sequence is cut down to CDR3 DNA, 36 bases in frame from base 1. From the germline V gene (reference sequence), CDR1 is MNHEY and CDR2 is SMNVEV.

The V and J segments used are TRBV27 and TRBJ1-2; 8 bases in the middle match TRBD1. This receptor was identified in a young woman in good health and CMV-seropositive. Sequenced material: PBMCs. The CDR3: CASTTGGGGYTF. The nucleotide sequence reads TGTGCCAGCACTACAGGGGGAGGAGGCTACACCTTC.